The entry that follows covers one T cell receptor (beta chain) sequence. This sample was taken from a study of T cells after posttransplantation cyclophosphamide. Cells defined as naive were viable CD3+CD4+ or CD3+CD8+ and CCR7+CD45RA+CD45RO-CD95-CD27+CD28+. Profiled with immunoSEQ multiplex PCR; TCRdb holds only in-frame clones, not every one. The sample records 25,000 to 35,000 clones, around nine tenths being singletons. The source of this sequence is a woman aged 60-75 years in good health, CMV-negative, and a related stem cell transplant donor. Material: naive CD4+ T cells sorted from PBMCs.

CDR3: CASSPLPGQGVGIPDEQYF. The DNA for the CDR3 is TGTGCCAGCTCACCACTACCGGGACAGGGAGTGGGTATTCCGGACGAGCAGTACTTC. This chain links TRBV18 with TRBJ2-7; 9 bases agree with TRBD1. The ends lost 1 base at V and 5 bases at J; junction bases unmatched: 18. This CDR3 is built from 19 residues. CDR1 KGHSH and CDR2 LQKENI come from the germline V gene.